This passage covers 4 T cell receptor beta chains from one sample sequenced in a study of CD8 T cells in ankylosing spondylitis. TCRdb reanalysed the 5' RACE reads using MiXCR and keeps one entry per CDR3 protein. This sample has 250,000 to 350,000 distinct CDR3 sequences, with around 20% found just once. Sequenced input: blood, either unsorted or a sorted T cell fraction (not recorded which). The receptors were sampled from a male donor with ankylosing spondylitis or in good health (not recorded which).

The sample holds a few counts of this clonotype. This chain joins TRBV6-2 or TRBV6-3 and TRBJ1-5, with D unclear. Per germline, CDR1 MNHEY and CDR2 SVGEGT. V gave up 3 bases and J gave up 0 bases, with 12 bases separating them. The CDR3 spans 16 residues. The CDR3: CASSYWGSDSNQPQHF. CDR3 nucleotides: TGTGCCAGCAGTTATTGGGGATCCGATAGCAATCAGCCCCAGCATTTT.

This clonotype was seen at least ten times. The rearrangement links TRBV10-3 to TRBJ2-5; the D gene is possibly TRBD2 (6 bases). Germline V gene lookup returns CDR1 ENHRY and CDR2 SYGVKD. The CDR3 contains 17 residues. Trimming took off 2 bases at V and 2 bases at J, with 18 bases between the two ends. This chain's CDR3 is CAISEPGEGFGQETQYF. The CDR3 region has the DNA TGTGCCATCAGTGAGCCGGGGGAAGGATTTGGTCAAGAGACCCAGTACTTC.

The CDR3 region is CASSFSQLLSTDTQYF. The CDR3, as DNA: TGTGCCAGCAGCTTTTCCCAGCTCTTAAGCACAGATACGCAGTATTTT. This chain connects TRBV11-2 to TRBJ2-3; D unclear. The V gene's germline CDR1 is SGHAT and CDR2 FQNNGV. The CDR3 sequence is 16 residues long. Trimming took off 3 bases at V and 0 bases at J, with 13 bases between the two ends.

This clonotype was seen a few times. This chain joins TRBV5-5 and TRBJ1-5; 7 bases fit TRBD1. Germline V gene data show CDR1 as SGHKS and CDR2 as YYEKEE (reference sequence). The junction had 3 bases not matched to a gene; V was cut back by 4 bases and J by 2 bases. The CDR3 is 14 residues long. CDR3 in amino acids: CASSTGTGNQPQHF. For the CDR3, the DNA is TGTGCCAGCAGCACCGGGACAGGCAATCAGCCCCAGCATTTT.